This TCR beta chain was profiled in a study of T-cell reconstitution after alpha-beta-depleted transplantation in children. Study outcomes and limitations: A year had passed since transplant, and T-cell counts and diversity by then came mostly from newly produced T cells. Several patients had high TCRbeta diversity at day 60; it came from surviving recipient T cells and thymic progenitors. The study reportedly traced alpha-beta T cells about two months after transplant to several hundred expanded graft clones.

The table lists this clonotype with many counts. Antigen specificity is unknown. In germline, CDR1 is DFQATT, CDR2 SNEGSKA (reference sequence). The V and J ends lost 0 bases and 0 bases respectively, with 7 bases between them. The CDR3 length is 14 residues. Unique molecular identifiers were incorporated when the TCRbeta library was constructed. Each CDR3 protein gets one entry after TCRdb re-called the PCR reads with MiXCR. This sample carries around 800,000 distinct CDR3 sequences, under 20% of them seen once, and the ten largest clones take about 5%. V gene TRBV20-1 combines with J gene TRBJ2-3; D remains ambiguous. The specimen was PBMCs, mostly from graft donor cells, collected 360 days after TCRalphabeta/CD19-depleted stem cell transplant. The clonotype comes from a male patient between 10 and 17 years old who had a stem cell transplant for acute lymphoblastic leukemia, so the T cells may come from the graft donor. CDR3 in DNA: TGCAGTGCTAGAGACTTCTTTAGCACAGATACGCAGTATTTT. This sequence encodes CSARDFFSTDTQYF.